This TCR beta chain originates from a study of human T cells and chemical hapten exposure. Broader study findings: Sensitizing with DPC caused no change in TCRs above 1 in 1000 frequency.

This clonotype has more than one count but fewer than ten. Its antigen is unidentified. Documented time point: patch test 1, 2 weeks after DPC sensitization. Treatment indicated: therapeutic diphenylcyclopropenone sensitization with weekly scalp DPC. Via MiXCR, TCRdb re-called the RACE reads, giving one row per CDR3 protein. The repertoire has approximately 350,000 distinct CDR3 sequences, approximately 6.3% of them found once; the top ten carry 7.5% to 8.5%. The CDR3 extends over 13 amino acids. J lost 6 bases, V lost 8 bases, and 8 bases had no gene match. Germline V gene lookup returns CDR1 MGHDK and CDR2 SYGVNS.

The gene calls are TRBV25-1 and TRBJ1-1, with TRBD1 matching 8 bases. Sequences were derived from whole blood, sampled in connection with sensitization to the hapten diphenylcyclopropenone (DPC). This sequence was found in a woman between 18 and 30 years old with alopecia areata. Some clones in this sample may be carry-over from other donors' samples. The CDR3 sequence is CASRKDRVPEAFF. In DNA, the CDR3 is TGTGCCAGCCGCAAGGACAGGGTTCCTGAAGCTTTCTTT.